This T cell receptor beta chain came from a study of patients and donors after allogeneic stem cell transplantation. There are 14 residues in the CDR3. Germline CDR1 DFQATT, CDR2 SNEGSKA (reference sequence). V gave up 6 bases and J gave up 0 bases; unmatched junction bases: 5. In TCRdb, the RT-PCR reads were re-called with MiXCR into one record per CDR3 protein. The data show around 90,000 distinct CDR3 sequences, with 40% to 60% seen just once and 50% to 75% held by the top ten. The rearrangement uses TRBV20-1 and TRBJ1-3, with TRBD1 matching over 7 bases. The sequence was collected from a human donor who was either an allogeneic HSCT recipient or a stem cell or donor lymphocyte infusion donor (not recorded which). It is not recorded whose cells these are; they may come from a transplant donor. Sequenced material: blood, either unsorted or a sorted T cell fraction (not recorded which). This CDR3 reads CSASTGDSGNTIYF. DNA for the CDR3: TGCAGTGCCAGTACAGGGGACTCTGGAAACACCATATATTTT.